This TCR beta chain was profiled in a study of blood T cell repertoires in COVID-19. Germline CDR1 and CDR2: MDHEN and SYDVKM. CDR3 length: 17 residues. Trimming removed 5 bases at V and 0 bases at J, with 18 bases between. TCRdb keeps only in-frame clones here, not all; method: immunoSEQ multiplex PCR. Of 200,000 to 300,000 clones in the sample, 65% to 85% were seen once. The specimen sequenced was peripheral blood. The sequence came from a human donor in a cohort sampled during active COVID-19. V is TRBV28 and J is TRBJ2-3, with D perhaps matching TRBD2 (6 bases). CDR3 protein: CASSPYSPGTSTDTQYF. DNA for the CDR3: TGTGCCAGCAGTCCCTACTCCCCCGGGACTAGCACAGATACGCAGTATTTT.